A single sample is the source of the 32 T cell receptor beta chains below, sequenced in a study of T-cell reconstitution after alpha-beta-depleted transplantation in children. It was with unique molecular identifiers that the TCRbeta library was prepared. TCRdb re-called the PCR reads with MiXCR, one entry per CDR3 protein. The sample records approximately 490,000 distinct CDR3 sequences, around 12% being singletons. Sequenced here: PBMCs from the stem cell graft donor, sampled from the stem cell graft. These receptors were obtained from a human donor who donated a stem cell graft to a child with combined immunodeficiency.

At least ten counts were recorded for this clonotype. V is TRBV9 and J is TRBJ2-1; D remains unclear. This CDR3 region has 12 residues. The V end lost 3 bases, the J end lost 5 bases, and 6 bases lay between the germline ends. The germline V gene encodes CDR1 SGDLS and CDR2 YYNGEE. This CDR3 is CASSAQNNEQFF. As DNA, the CDR3 is TGTGCCAGCAGCGCACAAAACAATGAGCAGTTCTTC.

The V and J genes are TRBV20-1 and TRBJ2-7; the D call may be TRBD1 or TRBD2 (5 bases each). The CDR3 is made up of 13 amino acids. The germline V gene has CDR1 DFQATT and CDR2 SNEGSKA (reference sequence). V shed 3 bases and J shed 3 bases, with 12 bases lying between them. CDR3 loop: CSARRGHFYEQYF. CDR3 nucleotide sequence: TGCAGTGCTAGGAGGGGCCATTTCTACGAGCAGTACTTC.

The table lists this clonotype with many counts. The chain uses TRBV12-3 or TRBV12-4 and TRBJ1-6; D gene unclear. This CDR3 is 14 amino acids long. The V end was cut by 6 bases, the J end by 9 bases, with 15 bases between. CDR3 in DNA: TGTGCCAGCAGCCCCCGACTTGGGAGTTCACCCCTCCACTTT. Residues: CASSPRLGSSPLHF.

This sequence joins TRBV20-1 and TRBJ2-5, with D maybe TRBD2 (6 bases). V shed 7 bases and J shed 4 bases, with 13 bases lying between them. The CDR3 consists of 12 residues. Looked up from germline, CDR1 is DFQATT and CDR2 is SNEGSKA (reference sequence). The DNA of the CDR3 is TGCAGTGTGAGCGGGCTAGCAGAGACCCAGTACTTC. Translated: CSVSGLAETQYF.

The genes are TRBV2 and TRBJ2-7, with D perhaps matching TRBD2 (5 bases). Trimming left V 7 bases short and J 3 bases short, with 10 bases between. CDR3 length: 12 residues. Germline-derived CDR1 and CDR2 are SNHLY and FYNNEI. CDR3 sequence: CASKASHYEQYF. The DNA of the CDR3 is TGTGCCAGCAAAGCTAGCCACTACGAGCAGTACTTC.

This clonotype was detected only a few times. V usage is TRBV19 and J usage is TRBJ2-5, with D tentatively TRBD2 (6 bases). This CDR3 spans 17 amino acids. Germline loops: CDR1 LNHDA, CDR2 SQIVND (reference sequence). Trimming took off 2 bases at V and 7 bases at J, with 23 bases between the two ends. CDR3 residues: CASSINSWAGPGGTQYF. DNA of the CDR3: TGTGCCAGTAGTATAAATTCCTGGGCGGGCCCCGGGGGGACCCAGTACTTC.

This rearrangement joins TRBV7-2 to TRBJ2-4, with 7 bases lining up with TRBD1. Looked up from germline, CDR1 is SGHTA and CDR2 is FQGNSA. The V gene end was trimmed by 3 bases and the J gene end by 8 bases; junction bases not matched to a gene: 10. The CDR3 is 15 residues long. The CDR3 bases are TGTGCCAGCAGCTTTACAAAAACAGGGGTGTACATTCAGTACTTC. This gives the protein CASSFTKTGVYIQYF.

There are a few counts of this clonotype. This sequence joins TRBV18 and TRBJ2-1; D may be TRBD1 or TRBD2 (5 bases each). Germline lookup yields CDR1 KGHSH and CDR2 LQKENI. The CDR3 covers 14 residues. Trimming stripped 1 base from V and 6 bases from J, with 10 bases between. The CDR3 loop is CASSPRDVPNEQFF. CDR3 in DNA: TGTGCCAGCTCACCACGGGACGTCCCCAATGAGCAGTTCTTC.

In its sample, this clonotype was seen many times. The chain is built from TRBV9 and TRBJ1-1; the D is unclear. Deletions cut 3 bases from V and 2 bases from J, with 11 bases between. The CDR3 has 14 amino acids. Per germline, CDR1 SGDLS and CDR2 YYNGEE. CDR3 amino acids: CASSAGRGNTEAFF. CDR3 bases: TGTGCCAGCAGCGCGGGCCGGGGAAACACTGAAGCTTTCTTT.

This clonotype came up many times. This rearrangement joins TRBV12-3 or TRBV12-4 to TRBJ2-1; 12 nucleotides agree with TRBD2. With V trimmed by 5 bases and J by 4 bases, 9 bases remained unmatched. The CDR3 is 17 amino acids. CDR3 amino acids: CASSTPTSGRPYNEQFF. CDR3 sequence (DNA): TGTGCCAGCAGTACCCCGACTAGCGGGAGACCGTACAATGAGCAGTTCTTC.

The CDR3 nucleotides are TGTGCCAGCAGCTTTTGGGGGGCGGATGAAGAGACCCAGTACTTC. Its translation: CASSFWGADEETQYF. This chain connects TRBV7-2 to TRBJ2-5; D is tentatively TRBD1 or TRBD2 (6 bases each). The V and J ends lost 3 bases and 3 bases respectively, with 14 bases between them. This CDR3 has 15 residues. The germline CDR1 and CDR2 sequences are SGHTA and FQGNSA.

Details on this clonotype: The missing conserved phenylalanine or tryptophan at the end of this CDR3 makes a read error likely. This sequence joins TRBV6-1 and TRBJ1-3; 7 bases map to TRBD1. Germline lookup yields CDR1 MNHNS and CDR2 SASEGT. J lost 0 bases, V lost 6 bases, and 5 bases had no gene match. CDR3 length: 15 residues. CDR3 amino acids: CASRPTGNSGNTIYC. The CDR3 coding sequence is TGTGCCAGCAGACCGACAGGGAACTCTGGAAACACCATATATTGT.

The J gene is TRBJ2-7, the V gene TRBV7-3, with unresolved D. Germline V lookup: CDR1 SGHTA, CDR2 FQGTGA. The CDR3 runs to 14 residues. V shed 3 bases and J shed 0 bases, with 9 bases lying between them. CDR3 region: CASSFNQDSYEQYF. CDR3 bases: TGTGCCAGCAGCTTCAACCAGGACTCCTACGAGCAGTACTTC.

The chain uses TRBV4-1 and TRBJ2-1; D is undetermined. CDR1 and CDR2 (germline): MGHRA, YSYEKL. The CDR3 extends over 16 amino acids. The germline V and J ends were trimmed by 5 bases and 0 bases, with 14 bases remaining between them. The CDR3 nucleotides read TGCGCCAGCAGCTGGTCCGGTTTGAGCTCCTACAATGAGCAGTTCTTC. Translation gives CASSWSGLSSYNEQFF.

This clonotype turned up a few times. V is TRBV6-2 or TRBV6-3 and J is TRBJ2-2, with 13 positions matching TRBD2. The CDR3 covers 17 residues. Per the germline V gene, CDR1 is MNHEY and CDR2 is SVGEGT. J lost 5 bases, V lost 7 bases, and 10 bases had no gene match. For the CDR3, the DNA is TGTGCCAGCAAAGAGGGACTAGCGGGGCCTTTTACCGGGGAGCTGTTTTTT. Its translation is CASKEGLAGPFTGELFF.

The gene calls are TRBV12-3 or TRBV12-4 and TRBJ2-1, with D unresolved. V shed 2 bases and J shed 15 bases, with 11 bases lying between them. The CDR3 extends over 11 amino acids. The CDR3 reads CASSLSRFPFF. The CDR3 DNA sequence: TGTGCCAGCAGTTTATCACGCTTTCCGTTCTTC.

This clonotype was detected many times. The CDR3 region has the DNA TGTGCCTGGAGTCCGGGACAGTGGGGGTCTGGGGCCAACGTCCTGACTTTC. It is translated as CAWSPGQWGSGANVLTF. The chain couples TRBV30 to TRBJ2-6; 7 bases agree with TRBD1. Germline-derived CDR1 and CDR2 are GTSNPN and SVGIG (reference sequence). Germline trimming cut 2 bases from V and 1 base from J; bases unmatched to any gene: 8. The CDR3 loop spans 17 amino acids.

This clonotype came up many times. This chain links TRBV28 with TRBJ1-2; a weak D match, TRBD1 (6 bases). This CDR3 region has 14 residues. Germline CDR1 is MDHEN and CDR2 is SYDVKM. The V gene lost 6 bases and the J gene lost 6 bases, with 17 bases spanning the gap. CDR3: CASSQLTGSDGYTF. The DNA of the CDR3 is TGTGCCAGCAGCCAACTTACAGGGTCAGATGGCTACACCTTC.

This clonotype was seen a handful of times. The chain couples TRBV27 to TRBJ1-5; 10 nucleotides match TRBD1. The CDR3 has 14 residues. The junction had 7 bases not matched to a gene; V was cut back by 5 bases and J by 9 bases. Germline V CDR1 and CDR2: MNHEY, SMNVEV (reference sequence). CDR3 in amino acids: CASSPDRGIWPQHF. Written as DNA, the CDR3 is TGTGCCAGCAGTCCGGACAGGGGGATATGGCCCCAGCATTTT.

The chain has TRBV29-1 and TRBJ2-7; 7 nucleotides match TRBD2. Germline CDR1 is SQVTM and CDR2 is ANQGSEA. The CDR3 spans 12 residues. V dropped 6 bases and J dropped 1; count of bases not matched to a gene: 3. CDR3 loop: CSVGLGSYEQYF. For the CDR3, the DNA is TGCAGCGTCGGACTAGGATCCTACGAGCAGTACTTC.

This clonotype was seen at least ten times. The chain links TRBV10-3 to TRBJ2-1, with 14 bases lining up with TRBD2. The length of the CDR3 is 14 residues. Trimming removed 6 bases from V and 10 bases from J; junction bases left unmatched: 5. Germline V lookup: CDR1 ENHRY, CDR2 SYGVKD. DNA for the CDR3: TGTGCCATCAGCGGGACTAGCGGGAGCTCCGAGCAGTTCTTC. Encoded protein: CAISGTSGSSEQFF.

This clonotype was detected only a few times. The V and J genes are TRBV11-2 and TRBJ1-6; D is ambiguous. Looked up from germline, CDR1 is SGHAT and CDR2 is FQNNGV. This CDR3 region has 17 residues. V dropped 3 bases and J dropped 7 bases, with 19 bases sitting between them. CDR3 region: CASSFTPPVEENSPLHF. CDR3 in DNA: TGTGCCAGCAGCTTTACACCCCCTGTAGAAGAGAATTCACCCCTCCACTTT.

This chain uses TRBV20-1 with TRBJ2-3; 12 bases align to TRBD2. This CDR3 has 15 residues. With V trimmed by 6 bases and J by 6 bases, 10 bases remained unmatched. Germline values: CDR1 DFQATT, CDR2 SNEGSKA (reference sequence). Here the CDR3 reads CSARTSGEPGDTQYF. The DNA for the CDR3 is TGCAGTGCACGGACTAGCGGGGAGCCTGGCGATACGCAGTATTTT.

This clonotype was seen repeatedly, ten times or more. V is TRBV5-1 and J is TRBJ2-1; 7 bases are a match to TRBD2. J lost 5 bases, V lost 4 bases, and 6 bases had no gene match. Looked up from germline, CDR1 is SGHRS and CDR2 is YFSETQ. This CDR3 region has 14 residues. The CDR3 DNA follows: TGCGCCAGCAGCAGGGACTATCCTGACAATGAGCAGTTCTTC. It codes for CASSRDYPDNEQFF.

This clonotype was recorded once. The chain is built from TRBV7-2 and TRBJ2-7, with 8 nucleotides matching TRBD2. The CDR3 totals 16 residues. The V and J ends lost 5 bases and 2 bases, in that order; junction bases with no gene match: 11. Germline CDR1 reads SGHTA; CDR2 reads FQGNSA. CDR3 sequence (DNA): TGTGCCAGCAGCCCGGTCCGGCGCGGGGGGACCTACGAGCAGTACTTC. Translated: CASSPVRRGGTYEQYF.

V gene TRBV20-1 combines with J gene TRBJ2-3, with 9 bases fitting TRBD1. Germline-derived CDR1 and CDR2 are DFQATT and SNEGSKA (reference sequence). CDR3 length: 14 amino acids. V shed 5 bases, J shed 6 bases, and the junction held 9 bases outside the gene matches. In DNA form, the CDR3 reads TGCAGTGCTTGGGACAGGGAGGGTGTGGATACGCAGTATTTT. Translated: CSAWDREGVDTQYF.

This clonotype appeared many times. This rearrangement joins TRBV5-5 to TRBJ2-7; TRBD2 matches at 9 bases. Germline V CDR1 and CDR2: SGHKS, YYEKEE (reference sequence). The CDR3 covers 15 residues. Losses at the gene ends were 3 bases for V and 3 bases for J; bases not matched to a gene: 7. CDR3 residues: CASSWVSGGNYEQYF. The CDR3 nucleotides are TGTGCCAGCAGCTGGGTTAGCGGGGGTAACTACGAGCAGTACTTC.

This clonotype showed up many times. The chain employs TRBV7-2 and TRBJ2-7; 9 nucleotides match TRBD2. V shed 6 bases and J 1 base; nucleotides not matched to a gene: 7. The germline CDR1 and CDR2 sequences are SGHTA and FQGNSA. CDR3 size: 15 residues. CDR3 sequence: CASRFSGGPSYEQYF. CDR3 bases: TGTGCCAGCAGATTTAGCGGGGGTCCATCCTACGAGCAGTACTTC.

This clonotype occurred a few times. The chain joins TRBV10-2 to TRBJ2-7; D gene uncertain. Germline V gene data show CDR1 as WSHSY and CDR2 as SAAADI. Trimming took 2 bases from V and 1 from J, leaving 9 bases between them. This CDR3 region has 14 residues. CDR3 residues: CASSENQVSYEQYF. The CDR3 nucleotides are TGCGCCAGCAGTGAGAACCAGGTATCCTACGAGCAGTACTTC.

At least ten counts were recorded for this clonotype. The V gene is TRBV12-3 or TRBV12-4, the J gene TRBJ2-3, with no clear D. The V end was cut by 4 bases, the J end by 2 bases, with 19 bases between. This CDR3 region has 17 residues. CDR3 sequence reads: CASSSGSWLRPTDTQYF. The CDR3 region has the DNA TGTGCCAGCAGTTCTGGGTCCTGGCTCCGCCCCACAGATACGCAGTATTTT.

This clonotype showed up many times. This chain connects TRBV12-3 or TRBV12-4 to TRBJ2-3, with unresolved D. Trimming stripped 2 bases from V and 0 bases from J, with 6 bases between. This CDR3 has 14 amino acids. The CDR3 coding sequence is TGTGCCAGCAGTTTATTGGGGAGCACAGATACGCAGTATTTT. This sequence encodes CASSLLGSTDTQYF.

This clonotype came up a few times. This chain uses TRBV29-1 with TRBJ2-7, with 8 bases lining up with TRBD2. This CDR3 region has 12 residues. Trimming removed 7 bases from V and 7 bases from J; junction bases left unmatched: 9. Germline V gene data show CDR1 as SQVTM and CDR2 as ANQGSEA. The CDR3 sequence is CSARGGRGEQYF. The CDR3 nucleotides are TGCAGCGCCCGGGGGGGGCGCGGGGAGCAGTACTTC.